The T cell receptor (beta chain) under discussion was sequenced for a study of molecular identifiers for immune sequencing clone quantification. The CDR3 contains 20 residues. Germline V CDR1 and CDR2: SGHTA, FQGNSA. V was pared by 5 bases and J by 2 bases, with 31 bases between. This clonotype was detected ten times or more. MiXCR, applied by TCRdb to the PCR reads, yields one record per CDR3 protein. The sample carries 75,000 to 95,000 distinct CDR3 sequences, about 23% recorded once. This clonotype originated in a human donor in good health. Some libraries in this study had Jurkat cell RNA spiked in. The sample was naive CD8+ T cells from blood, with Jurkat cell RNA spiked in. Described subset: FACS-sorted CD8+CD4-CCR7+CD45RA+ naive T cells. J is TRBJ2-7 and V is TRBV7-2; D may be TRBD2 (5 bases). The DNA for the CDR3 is TGTGCCAGCAGCCCGGGGTATGCGGCGACAACTAACTTAATGACCTACGAGCAGTACTTC. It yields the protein CASSPGYAATTNLMTYEQYF.